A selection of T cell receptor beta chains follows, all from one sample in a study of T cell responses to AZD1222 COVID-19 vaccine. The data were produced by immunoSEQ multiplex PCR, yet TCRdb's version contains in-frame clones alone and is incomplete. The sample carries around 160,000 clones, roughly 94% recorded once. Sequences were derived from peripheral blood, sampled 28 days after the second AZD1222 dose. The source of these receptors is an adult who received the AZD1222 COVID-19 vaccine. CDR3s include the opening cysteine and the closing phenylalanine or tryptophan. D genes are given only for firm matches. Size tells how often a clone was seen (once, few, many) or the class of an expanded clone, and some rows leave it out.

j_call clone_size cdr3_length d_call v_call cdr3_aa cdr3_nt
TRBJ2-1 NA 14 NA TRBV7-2 CASSEGSSYNEQFF TGTGCCAGCAGTGAGGGGAGCTCCTACAATGAGCAGTTCTTC
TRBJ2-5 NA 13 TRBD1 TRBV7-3 CASSSGQQETQYF TGTGCCAGCAGCTCGGGACAGCAAGAGACCCAGTACTTC
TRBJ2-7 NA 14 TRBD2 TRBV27 CATRRGGQGHEQYF TGTGCCACCAGAAGGGGAGGGCAGGGCCACGAGCAGTACTTC
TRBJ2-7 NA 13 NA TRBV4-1 CASSRLAHYEQYF TGCGCCAGCAGCCGGCTAGCTCACTACGAGCAGTACTTC
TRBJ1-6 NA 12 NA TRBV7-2 CASSLGTAPLHF TGTGCCAGCAGCTTAGGGACAGCACCCCTCCACTTT
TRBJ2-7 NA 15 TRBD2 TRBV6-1 CASSSLAGGSNEQYF TGTGCCAGCAGTAGTCTGGCGGGAGGGAGCAACGAGCAGTACTTC
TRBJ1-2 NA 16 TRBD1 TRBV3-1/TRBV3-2 CASRRTGEGFNYGYTF TGTGCCAGCAGGCGGACAGGGGAAGGGTTTAACTATGGCTACACCTTC
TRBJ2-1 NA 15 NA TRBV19 CASSRTASSYNEQFF TGTGCCAGTAGTAGGACTGCCAGCTCCTACAATGAGCAGTTCTTC
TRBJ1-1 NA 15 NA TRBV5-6 CASGPLGQGNTEAFF TGTGCCAGCGGGCCCCTCGGGCAGGGGAACACTGAAGCTTTCTTT
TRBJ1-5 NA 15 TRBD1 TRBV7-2 CASSLITGASQPQHF TGTGCCAGCAGCTTAATCACAGGGGCCTCTCAGCCCCAGCATTTT
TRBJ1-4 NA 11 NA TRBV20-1 CSARPGEKLFF TGCAGTGCCCGACCAGGTGAAAAACTGTTTTTT
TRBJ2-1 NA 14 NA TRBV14 CASSSSPPQNEQFF TGTGCCAGCAGCTCTTCTCCCCCCCAGAATGAGCAGTTCTTC
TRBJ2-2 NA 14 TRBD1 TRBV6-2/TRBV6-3 CASSRGQGAGELFF TGTGCCAGCAGCCGCGGACAGGGGGCGGGGGAGCTGTTTTTT
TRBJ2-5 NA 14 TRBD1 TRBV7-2 CASSLAGQGETQYF TGTGCCAGCAGCTTGGCCGGACAGGGAGAGACCCAGTACTTC
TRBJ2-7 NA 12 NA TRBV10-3 CAISLGTGEQYF TGTGCCATCAGCCTCGGTACGGGGGAGCAGTACTTC
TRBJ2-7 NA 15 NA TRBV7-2 CASSLGTSASYEQYF TGTGCCAGCAGCTTAGGGACGTCCGCCTCCTACGAGCAGTACTTC
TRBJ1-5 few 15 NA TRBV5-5 CASSWDALINQPQHF TGTGCCAGCAGCTGGGACGCTCTGATCAATCAGCCCCAGCATTTT
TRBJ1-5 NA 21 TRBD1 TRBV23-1 CASSHRGTGEPTTPPNQPQHF TGCGCCAGCAGTCACCGAGGTACAGGGGAGCCGACCACCCCTCCCAATCAGCCCCAGCATTTT
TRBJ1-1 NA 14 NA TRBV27 CASSPYHREPEAFF TGTGCCAGCAGTCCGTACCACAGGGAGCCTGAAGCTTTCTTT
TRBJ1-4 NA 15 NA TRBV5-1 CASSSTWGDNEKLFF TGCGCCAGCAGCTCCACGTGGGGGGACAATGAAAAACTGTTTTTT
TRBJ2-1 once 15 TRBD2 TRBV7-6 CASSLPAGGFDEQFF TGTGCCAGCAGCCTTCCCGCGGGAGGGTTCGATGAGCAGTTCTTC
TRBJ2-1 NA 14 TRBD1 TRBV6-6 CASNGQGASNEQFF TGTGCCAGCAACGGTCAGGGGGCTAGCAATGAGCAGTTCTTC
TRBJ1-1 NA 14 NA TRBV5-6 CASSLYQFGPEAFF TGTGCCAGCAGCTTGTATCAATTTGGGCCTGAAGCTTTCTTT